This T cell receptor beta chain emerged from a study of technical replicates of blood from several donors. V lost 5 bases and J 4 bases, leaving 11 bases between the germline ends. This CDR3 is 12 amino acids long. Germline CDR1 and CDR2: SQVTM and ANQGSEA. Repertoires were generated with immunoSEQ multiplex PCR, while TCRdb's copy carries only in-frame clones and drops some. The repertoire has 87,000 or so clones, around 95% of them found once; the top ten carry under 0.35%. V is TRBV29-1 and J is TRBJ1-1; no reliable D call. This sequence was found in a human donor in good health. The sequenced sample was T cells isolated from PBMCs. The CDR3 is CSVFIIGTEAFF. The CDR3 nucleotides are TGCAGCGTTTTTATAATCGGCACTGAAGCTTTCTTT.